This T cell receptor beta chain was identified during a study of T cells in Graves' hyperthyroidism and ophthalmopathy. Across the study: Peripheral blood was obtained at initial diagnosis, preceding any treatment. Study-wide findings and caveats: Patients with ophthalmopathy were separated from those with stable hyperthyroidism by a 13 V-J model. Within blood appeared most thyroid clonotypes that had expanded above 0.001.

CDR3 length: 14 residues. V shed 6 bases and J 5 bases; nucleotides not matched to a gene: 9. This clonotype was counted at least ten times. Its matching antigen is unknown. The source material, RNA transcripts, was used to amplify TCR beta CDR3 regions. In the first-round RT-PCR of the TCR CDR3, the HTBI primer set was used. TCRdb independently ran MiXCR on the multiplex PCR reads; one entry per CDR3 protein. The table records fewer than 350,000 distinct CDR3 sequences, 13% of them present only once. The sequenced sample was blood. The clonotype was recovered from a woman aged 25 to 45 with Graves' hyperthyroidism that later progressed to Graves' ophthalmopathy. The gene calls are TRBV12-3 or TRBV12-4 and TRBJ1-1, with 7 bases matching TRBD1. The CDR3 nucleotides are TGTGCCAGCAGCCAAAACAGGGGAAGGACTGAAGCTTTCTTT. Translating it yields CASSQNRGRTEAFF.